This T cell receptor beta chain is drawn from a study of shared clonotypes between healthy human individuals. For this clone: Its antigen is currently unknown.

Germline-derived CDR1 and CDR2 are SNHLY and FYNNEI. The CDR3 covers 13 residues. The ends were cut back, 5 bases at V and 7 bases at J, with 12 bases in the middle. Study-wide findings and caveats: Donor clonotype sharing was expected to depend on sequencing depth. Enrolling few donors narrowed the genetic and exposure-history diversity that was represented.

The authors sequenced unsorted PBMC DNA on ten immunoSEQ deep assay plates. Original methodology: Filtering differed for immunoSEQ, which gave only junction sequences without quality scores. Sequencing was performed with immunoSEQ multiplex PCR; in TCRdb, only in-frame clones are kept and a portion is missing. V, J and clone size are taken as reported in that table, and D and trimming were inferred from the DNA itself. This sample has roughly 510,000 clones, with 75% to 80% found just once. The TCR comes from a woman between 40 and 55 years old in good health. Some clones in this sample may be carry-over from other donors' samples. The sample taken for sequencing was PBMCs. The genes are TRBV2 and TRBJ2-4, with no clear D. CDR3 in DNA: TGTGCCAGCAGTATAGACCCGGCGAACATTCAGTACTTC. It encodes CASSIDPANIQYF.